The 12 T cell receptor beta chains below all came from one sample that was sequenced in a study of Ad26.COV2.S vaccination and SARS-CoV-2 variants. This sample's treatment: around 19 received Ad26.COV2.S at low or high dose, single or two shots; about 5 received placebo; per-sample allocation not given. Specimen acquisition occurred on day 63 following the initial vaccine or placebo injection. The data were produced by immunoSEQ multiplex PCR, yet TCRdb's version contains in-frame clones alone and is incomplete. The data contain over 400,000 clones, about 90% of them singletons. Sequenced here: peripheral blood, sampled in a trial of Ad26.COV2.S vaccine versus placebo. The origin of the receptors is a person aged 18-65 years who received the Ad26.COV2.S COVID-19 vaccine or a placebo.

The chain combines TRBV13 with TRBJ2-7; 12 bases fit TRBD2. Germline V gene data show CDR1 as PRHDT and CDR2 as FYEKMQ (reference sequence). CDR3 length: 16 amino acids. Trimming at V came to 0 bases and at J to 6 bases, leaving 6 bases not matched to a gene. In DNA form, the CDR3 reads TGTGCCAGCAGCTTAGGACTAGCGGGAGGACTTGGCGAGCAGTACTTC. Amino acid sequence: CASSLGLAGGLGEQYF.

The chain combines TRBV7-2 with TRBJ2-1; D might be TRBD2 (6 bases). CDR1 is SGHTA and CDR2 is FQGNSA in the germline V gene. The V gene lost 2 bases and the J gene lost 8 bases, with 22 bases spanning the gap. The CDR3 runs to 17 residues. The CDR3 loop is CASSLNLARVTNDEQFF. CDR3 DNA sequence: TGTGCCAGCAGCTTAAATCTAGCGCGAGTTACCAACGATGAGCAGTTCTTC.

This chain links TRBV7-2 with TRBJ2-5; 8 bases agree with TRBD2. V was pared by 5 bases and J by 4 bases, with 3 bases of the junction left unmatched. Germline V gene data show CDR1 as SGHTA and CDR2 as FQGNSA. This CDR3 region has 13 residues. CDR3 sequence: CASSPRGGETQYF. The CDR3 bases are TGTGCCAGCAGCCCCCGGGGGGGAGAGACCCAGTACTTC.

CDR3 DNA: TGCAGCGTTAAGACAGGGGGGGTGGATCAGCCCCAGCATTTT. Encoded protein: CSVKTGGVDQPQHF. The rearrangement joins TRBV29-1 to TRBJ1-5; 9 nucleotides match TRBD1. With 5 bases clipped from V and 5 bases from J, the junction kept 7 bases outside the gene matches. This CDR3 comprises 14 residues. Germline V gene data show CDR1 as SQVTM and CDR2 as ANQGSEA.

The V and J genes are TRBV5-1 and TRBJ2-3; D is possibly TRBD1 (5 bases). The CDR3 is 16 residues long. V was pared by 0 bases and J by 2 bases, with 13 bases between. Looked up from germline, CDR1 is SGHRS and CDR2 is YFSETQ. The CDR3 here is CASSLGGGAPTDTQYF. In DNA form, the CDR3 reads TGCGCCAGCAGCTTGGGCGGTGGGGCTCCCACAGATACGCAGTATTTT.

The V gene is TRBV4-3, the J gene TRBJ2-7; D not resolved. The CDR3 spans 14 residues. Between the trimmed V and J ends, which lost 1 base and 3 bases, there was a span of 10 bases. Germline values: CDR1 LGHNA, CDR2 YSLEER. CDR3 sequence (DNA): TGCGCCAGCAGCCAAGCTTTAGGGAACTACGAGCAGTACTTC. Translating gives CASSQALGNYEQYF.

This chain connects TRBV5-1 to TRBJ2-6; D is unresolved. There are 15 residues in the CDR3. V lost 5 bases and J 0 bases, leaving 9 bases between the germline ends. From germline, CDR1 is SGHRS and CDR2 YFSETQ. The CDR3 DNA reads TGCGCCAGCAGGCCTACCTTCTCTGGGGCCAACGTCCTGACTTTC. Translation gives CASRPTFSGANVLTF. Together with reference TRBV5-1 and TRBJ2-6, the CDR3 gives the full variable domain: KAGVTQTPRYLIKTRGQQVTLSCSPISGHRSVSWYQQTPGQGLQFLFEYFSETQRNKGNFPGRFSGRQFSNSRSEMNVSTLELGDSALYLCASRPTFSGANVLTFGAGSRLTVL.

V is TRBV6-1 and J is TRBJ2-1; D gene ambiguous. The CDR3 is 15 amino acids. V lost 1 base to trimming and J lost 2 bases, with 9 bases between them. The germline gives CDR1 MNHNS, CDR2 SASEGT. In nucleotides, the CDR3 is TGTGCCAGCAGTGAAGGCCAGGAGACCTACAATGAGCAGTTCTTC. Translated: CASSEGQETYNEQFF.

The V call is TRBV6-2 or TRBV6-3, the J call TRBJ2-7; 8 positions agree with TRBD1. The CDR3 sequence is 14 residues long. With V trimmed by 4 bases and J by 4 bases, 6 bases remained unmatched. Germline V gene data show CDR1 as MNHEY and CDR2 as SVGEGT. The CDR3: CASSSWTGNYEQYF. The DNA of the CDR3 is TGTGCCAGCAGTTCCTGGACAGGGAATTACGAGCAGTACTTC.

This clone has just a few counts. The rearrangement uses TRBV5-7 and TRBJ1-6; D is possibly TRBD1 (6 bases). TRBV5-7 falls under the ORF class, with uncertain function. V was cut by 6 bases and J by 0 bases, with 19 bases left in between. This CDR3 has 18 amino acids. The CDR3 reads CASIYRGTQSSYNSPLHF. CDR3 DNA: TGTGCCAGCATTTATCGCGGGACACAGAGCTCCTATAATTCACCCCTCCACTTT.

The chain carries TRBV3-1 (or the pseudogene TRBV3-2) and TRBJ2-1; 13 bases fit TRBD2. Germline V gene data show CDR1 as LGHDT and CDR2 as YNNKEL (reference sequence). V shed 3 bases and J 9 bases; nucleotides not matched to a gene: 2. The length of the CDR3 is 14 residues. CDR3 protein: CASSQGLAGPEQFF. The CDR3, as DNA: TGTGCCAGCAGCCAGGGACTAGCGGGACCTGAGCAGTTCTTC.

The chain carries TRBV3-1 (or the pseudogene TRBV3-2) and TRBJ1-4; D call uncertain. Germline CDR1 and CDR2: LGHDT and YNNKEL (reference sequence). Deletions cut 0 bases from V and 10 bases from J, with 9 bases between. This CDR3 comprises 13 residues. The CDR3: CASSQDDRGKLFF. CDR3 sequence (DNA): TGTGCCAGCAGCCAAGATGACCGGGGAAAACTGTTTTTT.